These 32 T cell receptor beta chains were sequenced from one sample in a study of T cell repertoires in cytomegalovirus infection. A single record per CDR3 protein comes from TCRdb applying MiXCR to the reads. This table holds more than 650,000 distinct CDR3 sequences, roughly 36% found once. Input material: PBMCs. Source of these receptors: a human donor in good health (CMV status not recorded). Some clones in this sample may be carry-over from other donors' samples.

This clonotype was found many times. This chain joins TRBV7-2 and TRBJ1-3; 7 bases agree with TRBD1. After removal of 1 base from V and 2 bases from J, the junction contained 2 bases not matched to a gene. CDR1 and CDR2 from the germline V gene are SGHTA and FQGNSA. This CDR3 comprises 15 residues. The CDR3 nucleotides read TGTGCCAGCAGCTTAGAAGGGGGCACTGGAAACACCATATATTTT. Translated, it gives CASSLEGGTGNTIYF.

The gene calls are TRBV6-5 and TRBJ1-4; 7 bases are a match to TRBD1. The CDR3 covers 14 residues. CDR1 is MNHEY, CDR2 SVGAGI, per germline. V lost 11 bases and J lost 7; bases outside the gene matches: 13. CDR3 coding DNA: TGTGCCGTCAAGGGGGCAGGGGAGGGTGAAAAACTGTTTTTT. Encoded protein: CAVKGAGEGEKLFF.

Turning to this clonotype: Germline and junction disagree at one end, which may indicate a read error. The chain uses TRBV28 and TRBJ1-1; D is undetermined. This CDR3 has 12 amino acids. Germline V gene lookup returns CDR1 MDHEN and CDR2 SYDVKM. The DNA of the CDR3 is TGTGCCAGCAGCCGGACCCCCGCTGAAGATTTCTTT. Protein: CASSRTPAEDFF.

The V gene is TRBV5-1, the J gene TRBJ2-5, with D possibly being TRBD1 (6 bases). Germline V gene data show CDR1 as SGHRS and CDR2 as YFSETQ. The V gene lost 2 bases and the J gene lost 5 bases, with 16 bases spanning the gap. CDR3 size: 15 residues. CDR3 protein: CASSFLTGQLETQYF. Written as DNA, the CDR3 is TGCGCCAGCAGCTTCCTAACTGGACAGCTGGAGACCCAGTACTTC.

A word on this clonotype: A much larger clone differs from this one at a single base, so this may be a read error. This sequence joins TRBV7-8 and TRBJ2-5; D is possibly TRBD1 or TRBD2 (6 bases each). Per germline, CDR1 SGHVS and CDR2 FQNEAQ. The CDR3 consists of 17 residues. In DNA form, the CDR3 reads TGTGCCAGCAGCTTATATGGGGGCAGGGAGGTCCAAGAGACCCCGTACTTC. It translates to CASSLYGGREVQETPYF. The full variable domain, its missing parts supplied by reference TRBV7-8 and TRBJ2-5, is GAGVSQSPRYKVAKRGQDVALRCDPISGHVSLFWYQQALGQGPEFLTYFQNEAQLDKSGLPSDRFFAERPEGSVSTLKIQRTQQEDSAVYLCASSLYGGREVQETPYFGPGTRLLVL.

The genes are TRBV10-3 and TRBJ2-2, with 9 bases identical to TRBD1. Germline-derived CDR1 and CDR2 are ENHRY and SYGVKD. The CDR3 runs to 16 residues. J lost 5 bases, V lost 3 bases, and 7 bases had no gene match. CDR3 sequence (DNA): TGTGCCATCAGTGATGAGGGACAGGGTAGGACCGGGGAGCTGTTTTTT. This encodes CAISDEGQGRTGELFF.

This chain connects TRBV28 to TRBJ2-3; D assignment may be TRBD1 or TRBD2 (6 bases each). The CDR3 runs 18 residues. The germline V gene encodes CDR1 MDHEN and CDR2 SYDVKM. Trimming shortened V by 4 bases and J by 3 bases, and 23 bases separated the two germline ends. The CDR3 reads CASSSVVIEGGVTDTQYF. The CDR3 DNA reads TGTGCCAGCAGTTCAGTAGTGATAGAGGGGGGCGTAACAGATACGCAGTATTTT.

This clonotype was detected only a few times. This chain links TRBV19 with TRBJ2-3; 7 nucleotides agree with TRBD2. The CDR3 loop spans 17 amino acids. V lost 8 bases and J lost 2; bases outside the gene matches: 16. Germline V gene lookup returns CDR1 LNHDA and CDR2 SQIVND (reference sequence). The CDR3, as DNA: TGTGCCAGTGCTTCCATCTCAGCGGGATTTTACACAGATACGCAGTATTTT. Its translation is CASASISAGFYTDTQYF.

Comment on this clonotype: This may arise from a read error, as a much more abundant clone is one base away. The J gene is TRBJ2-1, the V gene TRBV7-4; D not resolved. The CDR3 sequence is 13 residues long. Germline CDR1 is SGHVT and CDR2 is SQSDAQ. V lost 4 bases and J 11 bases, leaving 15 bases between the germline ends. CDR3 coding DNA: TGTGCCAGCAGCTATACCGGGCCGGGTAAGCAGTTCTTC. This gives the protein CASSYTGPGKQFF.

The chain is built from TRBV19 and TRBJ1-4, with D maybe TRBD1 (5 bases). V was pared by 6 bases and J by 4 bases, with 12 bases between. There are 14 residues in the CDR3. The germline V gene has CDR1 LNHDA and CDR2 SQIVND (reference sequence). For the CDR3, the DNA is TGTGCCAGTAGCACGACAGCGATTAATGAAAAACTGTTTTTT. It specifies CASSTTAINEKLFF.

The sample holds a few counts of this clonotype. V and J are TRBV19 and TRBJ2-7; TRBD2 matches at 11 bases. The CDR3 loop spans 15 amino acids. Germline values: CDR1 LNHDA, CDR2 SQIVND (reference sequence). V was pared by 6 bases and J by 5 bases, with 9 bases of the junction left unmatched. CDR3 nucleotides: TGTGCCAGTAGGACCGGGACTAGCGGTAAGGACGAGCAGTACTTC. It translates to CASRTGTSGKDEQYF.

In its sample, this clonotype was seen a few times. The J gene is TRBJ1-2, the V gene TRBV6-1, with 10 bases that match TRBD1. In germline, CDR1 is MNHNS, CDR2 SASEGT. This CDR3 is built from 19 residues. V dropped 6 bases and J dropped 2; count of bases not matched to a gene: 18. The CDR3 reads CASRPNPGQGLSGNYGYTF. In DNA form, the CDR3 reads TGTGCCAGCAGGCCGAATCCGGGACAGGGGTTGAGTGGAAACTATGGCTACACCTTC.

In the case of this clonotype: At one end the junction does not follow the germline gene, possibly because of a read error. The CDR3 region is CATSYPGQGVTGDLFF. The DNA for the CDR3 is TGTGCAACCAGTTACCCGGGACAGGGAGTCACCGGGGATCTGTTTTTT. V gene TRBV24-1 combines with J gene TRBJ2-2; TRBD1 agrees at 9 bases. This CDR3 region has 16 residues. From germline, CDR1 is KGHDR and CDR2 SFDVKD.

V is TRBV28 and J is TRBJ1-5; 9 nucleotides line up with TRBD1. Germline CDR1 reads MDHEN; CDR2 reads SYDVKM. This CDR3 region has 19 residues. Trimming removed 5 bases from V and 0 bases from J; junction bases left unmatched: 14. The CDR3 DNA sequence: TGTGCCAGCAGTCCGAACAGGGGGCGCATACCCTATAGCAATCAGCCCCAGCATTTT. Translating it yields CASSPNRGRIPYSNQPQHF.

Details on this clonotype: The germline gene is not matched at one end of the junction; a read error may be the cause. The chain carries TRBV7-2 and TRBJ2-1; D may be TRBD2 (5 bases). The CDR3 has 14 amino acids. Germline CDR1 is SGHTA and CDR2 is FQGNSA. For the CDR3, the DNA is TGTGCCAGCAGCCAAAGGACTCCTAACGCTGAGCAGATCTTC. As protein: CASSQRTPNAEQIF. The full variable domain, its missing parts supplied by reference TRBV7-2 and TRBJ2-1, is GAGVSQSPSNKVTEKGKDVELRCDPISGHTALYWYRQSLGQGLEFLIYFQGNSAPDKSGLPSDRFSAERTGGSVSTLTIQRTQQEDSAVYLCASSQRTPNAEQIFGPGTRLTVL.

The J gene is TRBJ1-4, the V gene TRBV28; D perhaps matches TRBD1 (5 bases). Deletions cut 5 bases from V and 8 bases from J, with 15 bases between. Per the germline V gene, CDR1 is MDHEN and CDR2 is SYDVKM. The CDR3 runs to 14 residues. The CDR3 region has the DNA TGTGCCAGCAGTGTCGGGGCCTGGGTGGAAAAACTGTTTTTT. As protein: CASSVGAWVEKLFF.

V and J are TRBV2 and TRBJ2-4, with D unresolved. This CDR3 is built from 13 residues. Trimming pared 6 bases from V and 6 bases from J, leaving 12 bases between. Germline loops: CDR1 SNHLY, CDR2 FYNNEI. The CDR3 loop is CASRGNAGNIQYF. CDR3 in DNA: TGTGCCAGCAGGGGAAACGCAGGAAACATTCAGTACTTC.

The chain links TRBV7-2 to TRBJ2-7; 8 bases are a match to TRBD1. CDR1 is SGHTA, CDR2 FQGNSA, per germline. This CDR3 is 15 amino acids long. The junction had 8 bases not matched to a gene; V was cut back by 2 bases and J by 5 bases. CDR3 coding DNA: TGTGCCAGCAGCTTATTGCAGGGGGCGCCCCACGAGCAGTACTTC. Translation: CASSLLQGAPHEQYF.

This chain joins TRBV19 and TRBJ1-2; TRBD1 might be the D (6 bases). Germline V lookup: CDR1 LNHDA, CDR2 SQIVND (reference sequence). This CDR3 spans 13 amino acids. V lost 6 bases to trimming and J lost 3 bases, with 11 bases between them. The DNA of the CDR3 is TGTGCCAGTAGACCACAGGGATACTATGGCTACACCTTC. It specifies CASRPQGYYGYTF.

This clonotype was counted at least ten times. The chain has TRBV7-2 and TRBJ2-1; D unclear. The CDR3 is 13 amino acids. CDR1 is SGHTA, CDR2 FQGNSA, per germline. V dropped 0 bases and J dropped 6 bases, with 6 bases sitting between them. CDR3 in amino acids: CASSLAFSNEQFF. DNA of the CDR3: TGTGCCAGCAGCTTAGCATTCAGCAATGAGCAGTTCTTC. The whole variable domain, remainder taken from reference TRBV7-2 and TRBJ2-1, is GAGVSQSPSNKVTEKGKDVELRCDPISGHTALYWYRQSLGQGLEFLIYFQGNSAPDKSGLPSDRFSAERTGGSVSTLTIQRTQQEDSAVYLCASSLAFSNEQFFGPGTRLTVL.

The chain has TRBV4-2 and TRBJ2-1; D not certain. The CDR3 sequence is 16 residues long. Germline loops: CDR1 LGHNA, CDR2 YNFKEQ. Trimming shortened V by 0 bases and J by 0 bases, and 9 bases separated the two germline ends. The DNA of the CDR3 is TGTGCCAGCAGCCAAGACCTACAGAGCTCCTACAATGAGCAGTTCTTC. It yields the protein CASSQDLQSSYNEQFF.

This clonotype was counted a few times. This chain joins TRBV11-1 and TRBJ2-3, with TRBD2 matching 8 bases. Germline loops: CDR1 SGHAT, CDR2 FQDESV (reference sequence). V shed 10 bases, J shed 3 bases, and the junction held 12 bases outside the gene matches. The CDR3 totals 15 residues. CDR3 DNA sequence: TGTGCCATCGCGGGGGGCCGGGGGAAGACAGATACGCAGTATTTT. This encodes CAIAGGRGKTDTQYF.

This clonotype showed up many times. This sequence joins TRBV20-1 and TRBJ2-7; the D gene is possibly TRBD2 (5 bases). This CDR3 spans 14 amino acids. V lost 5 bases, J lost 7 bases, and 21 bases lay in between. CDR1 is DFQATT, CDR2 SNEGSKA, per germline (reference sequence). As DNA, the CDR3 is TGCAGTGCTGAAACTAGGCGCGGAATGGGGGAGCAGTACTTC. This translates into CSAETRRGMGEQYF.

CDR3 in DNA: TGTGCCAGCAGCAAGGCCTGGGACAAGTTCTCTGGAAACACCATATATTTT. Encoded protein: CASSKAWDKFSGNTIYF. The chain uses TRBV7-2 and TRBJ1-3, with TRBD1 as a possible D gene (6 bases). This CDR3 comprises 17 residues. The V and J ends lost 5 bases and 0 bases respectively, with 17 bases between them. Per germline, CDR1 SGHTA and CDR2 FQGNSA.

The chain recombines TRBV7-3 with TRBJ2-5; 7 nucleotides agree with TRBD2. V shed 9 bases and J 5 bases; nucleotides not matched to a gene: 9. Germline CDR1 SGHTA, CDR2 FQGTGA. The CDR3 runs 13 residues. CDR3 protein: CARSRGVMETQYF. CDR3 in DNA: TGTGCCAGGAGCCGGGGGGTAATGGAGACCCAGTACTTC.

This chain uses TRBV10-3 with TRBJ1-6, with 8 positions matching TRBD1. The CDR3 length is 16 residues. From germline, CDR1 is ENHRY and CDR2 SYGVKD. The V and J ends lost 2 bases and 0 bases, in that order; junction bases with no gene match: 0. DNA for the CDR3: TGTGCCATCAGTGAGACAGGGGGCTCCTATAATTCACCCCTCCACTTT. Protein product: CAISETGGSYNSPLHF.

The V and J genes are TRBV6-1 and TRBJ1-2; D might be TRBD1 (5 bases). Germline CDR1 and CDR2: MNHNS and SASEGT. V was clipped by 8 bases and J by 7 bases, with 14 bases between them. The CDR3 loop spans 12 amino acids. CDR3 amino acids: CASRGREAGYTF. For the CDR3, the DNA is TGTGCCAGCCGGGGCAGGGAGGCTGGCTACACCTTC.

This clonotype occurred once. Relative to the germline gene, one junction end is altered; a read error may explain this. The chain recombines TRBV7-2 with TRBJ2-5, with 7 bases fitting TRBD1. Per germline, CDR1 SGHTA and CDR2 FQGNSA. The CDR3 contains 14 residues. The CDR3 coding sequence is TGTGCCAGCAGCGCCCCGACAGGGTTAGAGACCCATTACTTC. Its translation is CASSAPTGLETHYF.

This clonotype was seen a few times. The V call is TRBV6-5, the J call TRBJ1-2; D is possibly TRBD1 (5 bases). The germline gives CDR1 MNHEY, CDR2 SVGAGI. V was clipped by 0 bases and J by 2 bases, with 13 bases between them. The CDR3 spans 16 residues. The CDR3 region has the DNA TGTGCCAGCAGTTACTCGGCGGGGGAGGCCAACTATGGCTACACCTTC. This translates into CASSYSAGEANYGYTF.

This clonotype occurred once. This sequence joins TRBV6-5 and TRBJ2-2; maybe TRBD2 (6 bases). The CDR3 consists of 14 residues. The V and J ends lost 1 base and 4 bases respectively, with 7 bases between them. In germline, CDR1 is MNHEY, CDR2 SVGAGI. The CDR3 sequence is CASSYWGVTGELFF. Written as DNA, the CDR3 is TGTGCCAGCAGTTACTGGGGGGTCACCGGGGAGCTGTTTTTT.

The genes are TRBV4-1 and TRBJ2-1, with 8 positions matching TRBD2. Trimming at V came to 4 bases and at J to 7 bases, leaving 15 bases not matched to a gene. In germline, CDR1 is MGHRA, CDR2 YSYEKL. This CDR3 comprises 17 residues. In DNA form, the CDR3 reads TGCGCCAGCAGCCCGTTAGGGGTGGCGGGGGGTCATAATGAGCAGTTCTTC. Amino acids: CASSPLGVAGGHNEQFF.

This clonotype was counted a few times. V gene TRBV12-3 or TRBV12-4 combines with J gene TRBJ2-1, with TRBD2 matching over 10 bases. Germline trimming cut 4 bases from V and 9 bases from J; bases unmatched to any gene: 15. This CDR3 is 17 amino acids long. The CDR3 region is CASSSTSGVARDTEQFF. CDR3 DNA sequence: TGTGCCAGCAGTTCAACTAGCGGGGTAGCTCGCGATACTGAGCAGTTCTTC.